What follows describes a single T cell receptor beta chain. Its specificity is not known. The cDNA had a unique molecular identifier and a template-switch universal primer site. TCRdb processed the 5' RACE reads anew with MiXCR; each CDR3 protein has one entry. The table lists 450,000 or so distinct CDR3 sequences, about 14% of them singletons, with about 0.52% in the top ten. This sample was included in a study of identical twins. Study observations and caveats: Models underestimated TCR alpha sharing (out-of-frame) in monozygotic twins.

Germline loops: CDR1 SQVTM, CDR2 ANQGSEA. The CDR3 has 13 residues. Trimming left V 7 bases short and J 3 bases short, with 12 bases between. In addition, the sample was reused for a study of yellow fever vaccine responses in identical twins.

V usage is TRBV29-1 and J usage is TRBJ2-2; tentatively, D is TRBD2 (6 bases). This sequence originates from a woman between 18 and 30 years old in good health. Sequencing was done on a sample of CD4+ T cells sorted from blood. The CDR3: CSARLGDTGELFF. In DNA form, the CDR3 reads TGCAGCGCTCGACTAGGGGACACCGGGGAGCTGTTTTTT.